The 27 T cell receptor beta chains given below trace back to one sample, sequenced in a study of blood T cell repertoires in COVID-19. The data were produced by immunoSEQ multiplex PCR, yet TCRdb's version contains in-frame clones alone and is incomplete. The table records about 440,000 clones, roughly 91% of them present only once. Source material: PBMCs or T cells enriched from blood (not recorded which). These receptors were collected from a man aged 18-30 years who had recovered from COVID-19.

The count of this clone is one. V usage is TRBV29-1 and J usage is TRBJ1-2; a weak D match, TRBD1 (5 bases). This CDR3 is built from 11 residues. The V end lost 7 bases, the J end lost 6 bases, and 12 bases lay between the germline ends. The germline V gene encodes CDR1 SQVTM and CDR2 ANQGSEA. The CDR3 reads CSDATENGYTF. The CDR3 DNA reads TGCAGCGATGCGACAGAAAATGGCTACACCTTC.

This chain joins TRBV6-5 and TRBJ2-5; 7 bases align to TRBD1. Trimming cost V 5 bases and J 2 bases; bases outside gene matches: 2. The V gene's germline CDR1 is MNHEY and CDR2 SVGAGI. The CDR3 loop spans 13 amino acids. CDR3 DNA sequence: TGTGCCAGCAGTCCGACAGGGCAAGAGACCCAGTACTTC. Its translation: CASSPTGQETQYF.

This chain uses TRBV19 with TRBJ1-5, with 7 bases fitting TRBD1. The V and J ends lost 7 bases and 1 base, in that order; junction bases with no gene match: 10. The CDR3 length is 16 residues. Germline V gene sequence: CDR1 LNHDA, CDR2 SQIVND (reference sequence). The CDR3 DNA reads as TGTGCCAGTACCCCCCCAGGCAGGGGGAGCAATCAGCCCCAGCATTTT. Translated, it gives CASTPPGRGSNQPQHF.

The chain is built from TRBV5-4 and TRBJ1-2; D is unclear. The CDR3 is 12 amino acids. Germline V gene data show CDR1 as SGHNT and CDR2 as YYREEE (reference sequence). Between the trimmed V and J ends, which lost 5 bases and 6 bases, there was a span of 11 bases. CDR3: CASSFGLDGYTF. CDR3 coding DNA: TGTGCCAGCAGTTTCGGGTTGGATGGCTACACCTTC.

This CDR3 is CASSLGQGVINQPQHF. For the CDR3, the DNA is TGTGCCAGCAGCTTAGGACAGGGCGTTATCAATCAGCCCCAGCATTTT. The chain carries TRBV7-9 and TRBJ1-5, with TRBD1 identical over 7 bases. The CDR3 runs to 16 residues. The V and J ends lost 1 base and 3 bases, in that order; junction bases with no gene match: 6. Germline CDR1 is SEHNR and CDR2 is FQNEAQ (reference sequence).

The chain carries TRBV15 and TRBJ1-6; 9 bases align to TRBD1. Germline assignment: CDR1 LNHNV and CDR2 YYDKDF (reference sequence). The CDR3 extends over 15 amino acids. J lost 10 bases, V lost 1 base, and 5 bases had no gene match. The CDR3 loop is CATSRAGTGYSPLHF. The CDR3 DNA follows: TGTGCCACCAGCAGAGCCGGGACAGGGTACTCACCCCTCCACTTT. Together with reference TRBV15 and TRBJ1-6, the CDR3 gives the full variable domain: DAMVIQNPRYQVTQFGKPVTLSCSQTLNHNVMYWYQQKSSQAPKLLFHYYDKDFNNEADTPDNFQSRRPNTSFCFLDIRSPGLGDTAMYLCATSRAGTGYSPLHFGNGTRLTVT.

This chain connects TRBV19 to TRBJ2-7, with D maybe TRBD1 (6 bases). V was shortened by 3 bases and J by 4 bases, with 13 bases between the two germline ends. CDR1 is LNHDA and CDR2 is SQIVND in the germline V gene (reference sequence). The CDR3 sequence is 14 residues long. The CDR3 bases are TGTGCCAGTAGTATTCCGGCCAGGGGATACGAGCAGTACTTC. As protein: CASSIPARGYEQYF. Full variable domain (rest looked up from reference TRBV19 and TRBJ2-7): DGGITQSPKYLFRKEGQNVTLSCEQNLNHDAMYWYRQDPGQGLRLIYYSQIVNDFQKGDIAEGYSVSREKKESFPLTVTSAQKNPTAFYLCASSIPARGYEQYFGPGTRLTVT.

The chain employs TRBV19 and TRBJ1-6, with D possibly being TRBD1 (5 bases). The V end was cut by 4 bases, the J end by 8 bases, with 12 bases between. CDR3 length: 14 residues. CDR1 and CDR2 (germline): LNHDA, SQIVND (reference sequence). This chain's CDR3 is CASSNGRAYSPLHF. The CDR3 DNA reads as TGTGCCAGTAGTAACGGCAGGGCCTATTCACCCCTCCACTTT.

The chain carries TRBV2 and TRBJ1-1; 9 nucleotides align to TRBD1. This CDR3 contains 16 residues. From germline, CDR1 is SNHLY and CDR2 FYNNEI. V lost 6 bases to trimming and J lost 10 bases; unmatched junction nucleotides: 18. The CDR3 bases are TGTGCCAGCAGCCATGAGACAGGGGGGTTCCCTTCGGGAGCTTTCTTT. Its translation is CASSHETGGFPSGAFF.

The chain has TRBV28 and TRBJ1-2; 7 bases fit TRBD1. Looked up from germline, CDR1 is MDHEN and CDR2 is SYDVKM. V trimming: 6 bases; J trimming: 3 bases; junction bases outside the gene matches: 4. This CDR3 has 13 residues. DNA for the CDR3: TGTGCCAGCAGCCACGGGACAGACTATGGCTACACCTTC. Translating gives CASSHGTDYGYTF.

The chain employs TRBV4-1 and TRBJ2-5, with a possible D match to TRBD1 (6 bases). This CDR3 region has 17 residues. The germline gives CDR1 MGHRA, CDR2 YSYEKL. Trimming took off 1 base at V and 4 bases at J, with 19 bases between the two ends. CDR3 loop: CASSQGGRGADLETQYF. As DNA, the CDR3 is TGCGCCAGCAGCCAAGGTGGCAGGGGCGCTGACCTAGAGACCCAGTACTTC.

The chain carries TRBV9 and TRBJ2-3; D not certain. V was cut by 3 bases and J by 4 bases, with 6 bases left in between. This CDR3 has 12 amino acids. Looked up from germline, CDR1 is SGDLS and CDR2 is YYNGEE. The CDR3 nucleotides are TGTGCCAGCAGCGATCCTTCAGATACGCAGTATTTT. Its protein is CASSDPSDTQYF. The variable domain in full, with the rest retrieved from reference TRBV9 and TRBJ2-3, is DSGVTQTPKHLITATGQRVTLRCSPRSGDLSVYWYQQSLDQGLQFLIQYYNGEERAKGNILERFSAQQFPDLHSELNLSSLELGDSALYFCASSDPSDTQYFGPGTRLTVL.

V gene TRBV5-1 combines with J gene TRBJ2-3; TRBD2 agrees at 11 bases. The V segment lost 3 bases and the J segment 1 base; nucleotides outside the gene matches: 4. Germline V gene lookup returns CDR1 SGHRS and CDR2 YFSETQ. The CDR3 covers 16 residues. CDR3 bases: TGCGCCAGCAGCTGGGGGACTAGCGGAGGCACAGATACGCAGTATTTT. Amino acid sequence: CASSWGTSGGTDTQYF.

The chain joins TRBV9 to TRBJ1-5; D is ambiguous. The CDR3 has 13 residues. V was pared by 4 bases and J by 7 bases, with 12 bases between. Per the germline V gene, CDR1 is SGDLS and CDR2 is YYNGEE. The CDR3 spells CASSPSSQQPQHF. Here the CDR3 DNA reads TGTGCCAGCAGCCCCTCATCTCAGCAGCCCCAGCATTTT.

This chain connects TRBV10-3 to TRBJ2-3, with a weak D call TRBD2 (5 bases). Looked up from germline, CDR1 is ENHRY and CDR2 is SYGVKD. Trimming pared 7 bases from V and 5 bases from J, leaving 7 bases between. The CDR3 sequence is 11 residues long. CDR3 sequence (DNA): TGTGCCATCATCGCGGGAGATACGCAGTATTTT. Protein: CAIIAGDTQYF.

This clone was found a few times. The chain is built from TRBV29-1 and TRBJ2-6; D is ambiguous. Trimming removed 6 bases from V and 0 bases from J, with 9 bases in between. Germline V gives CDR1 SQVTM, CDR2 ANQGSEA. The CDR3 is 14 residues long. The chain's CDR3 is CSVLSPSGANVLTF. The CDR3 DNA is TGCAGCGTGTTATCTCCCTCTGGGGCCAACGTCCTGACTTTC.

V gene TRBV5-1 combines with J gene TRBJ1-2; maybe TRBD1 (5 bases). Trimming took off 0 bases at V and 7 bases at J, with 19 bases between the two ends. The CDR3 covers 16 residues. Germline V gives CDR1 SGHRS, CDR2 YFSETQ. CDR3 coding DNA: TGCGCCAGCAGCTTGGGAACACCCCCAGGGATTGGTGGCTACACCTTC. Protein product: CASSLGTPPGIGGYTF.

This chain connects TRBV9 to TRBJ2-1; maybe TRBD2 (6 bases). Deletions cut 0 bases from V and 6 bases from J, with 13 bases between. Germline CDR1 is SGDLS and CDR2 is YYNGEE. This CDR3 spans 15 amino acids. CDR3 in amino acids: CASSVAAGRPNEQFF. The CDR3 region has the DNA TGTGCCAGCAGCGTAGCCGCGGGACGGCCCAATGAGCAGTTCTTC.

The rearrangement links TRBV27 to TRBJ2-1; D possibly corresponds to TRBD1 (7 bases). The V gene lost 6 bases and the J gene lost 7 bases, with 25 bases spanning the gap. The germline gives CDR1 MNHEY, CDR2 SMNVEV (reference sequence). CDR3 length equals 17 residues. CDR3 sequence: CASRLGAGTDQGNEQFF. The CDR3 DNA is TGTGCCAGCAGACTCGGCGCGGGGACAGACCAAGGAAATGAGCAGTTCTTC.

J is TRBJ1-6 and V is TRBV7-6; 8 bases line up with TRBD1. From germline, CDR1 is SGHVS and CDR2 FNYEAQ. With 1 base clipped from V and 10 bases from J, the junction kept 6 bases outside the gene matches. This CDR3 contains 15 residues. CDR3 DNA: TGTGCCAGCAGCTTAGAGGACAGGGCTAAGTCACCCCTCCACTTT. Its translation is CASSLEDRAKSPLHF.

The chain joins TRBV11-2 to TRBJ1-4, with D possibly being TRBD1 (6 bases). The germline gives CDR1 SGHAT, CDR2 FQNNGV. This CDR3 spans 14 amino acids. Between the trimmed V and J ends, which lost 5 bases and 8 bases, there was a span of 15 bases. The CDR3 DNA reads TGTGCCAGCAGCCCCCGGGGGGGCTTAGAAAAACTGTTTTTT. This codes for CASSPRGGLEKLFF.

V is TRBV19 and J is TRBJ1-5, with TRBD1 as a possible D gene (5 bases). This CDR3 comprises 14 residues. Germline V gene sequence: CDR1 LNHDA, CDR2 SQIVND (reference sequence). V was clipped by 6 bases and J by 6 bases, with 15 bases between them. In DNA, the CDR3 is TGTGCCAGTAGAGAAGAGCAGGGAGGTCAGCCCCAGCATTTT. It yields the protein CASREEQGGQPQHF.

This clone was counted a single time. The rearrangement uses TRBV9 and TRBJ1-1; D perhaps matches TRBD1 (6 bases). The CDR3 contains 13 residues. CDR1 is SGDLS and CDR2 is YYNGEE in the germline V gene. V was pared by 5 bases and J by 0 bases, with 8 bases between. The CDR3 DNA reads TGTGCCAGCAGTACAGGGATGAACACTGAAGCTTTCTTT. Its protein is CASSTGMNTEAFF. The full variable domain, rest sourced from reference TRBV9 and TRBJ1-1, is DSGVTQTPKHLITATGQRVTLRCSPRSGDLSVYWYQQSLDQGLQFLIQYYNGEERAKGNILERFSAQQFPDLHSELNLSSLELGDSALYFCASSTGMNTEAFFGQGTRLTVV.

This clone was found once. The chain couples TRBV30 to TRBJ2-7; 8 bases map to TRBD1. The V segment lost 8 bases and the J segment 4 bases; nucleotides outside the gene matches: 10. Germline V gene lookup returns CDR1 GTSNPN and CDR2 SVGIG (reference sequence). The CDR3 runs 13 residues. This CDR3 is CAGGTGAPYEQYF. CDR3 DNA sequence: TGTGCCGGGGGGACAGGAGCACCTTACGAGCAGTACTTC. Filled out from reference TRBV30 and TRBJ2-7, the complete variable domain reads SQTIHQWPATLVQPVGSPLSLECTVEGTSNPNLYWYRQAAGRGLQLLFYSVGIGQISSEVPQNLSASRPQDRQFILSSKKLLLSDSGFYLCAGGTGAPYEQYFGPGTRLTVT.

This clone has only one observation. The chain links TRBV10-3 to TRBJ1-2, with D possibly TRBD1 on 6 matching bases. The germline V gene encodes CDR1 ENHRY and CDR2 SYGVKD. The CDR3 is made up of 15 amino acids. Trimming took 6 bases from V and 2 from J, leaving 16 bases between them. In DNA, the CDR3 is TGTGCCATCAGCACCCACGGACAGAAAAACTATGGCTACACCTTC. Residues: CAISTHGQKNYGYTF.

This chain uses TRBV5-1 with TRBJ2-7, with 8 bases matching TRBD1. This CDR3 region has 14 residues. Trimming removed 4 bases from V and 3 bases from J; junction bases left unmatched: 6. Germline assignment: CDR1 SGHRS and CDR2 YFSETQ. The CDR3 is CASSGTGVDYEQYF. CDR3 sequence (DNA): TGCGCCAGCAGCGGGACAGGTGTGGACTACGAGCAGTACTTC.

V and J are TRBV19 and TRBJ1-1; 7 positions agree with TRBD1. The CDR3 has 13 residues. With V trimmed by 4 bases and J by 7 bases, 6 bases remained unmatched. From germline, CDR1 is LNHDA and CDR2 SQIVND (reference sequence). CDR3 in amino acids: CASSTSGGSEAFF. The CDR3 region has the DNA TGTGCCAGTAGTACATCAGGGGGGAGTGAAGCTTTCTTT.